Shown below are 15 T cell receptor beta chains from a single sample sequenced in a study of CD8 T cells in ankylosing spondylitis. MiXCR, run by TCRdb on the 5' RACE reads, gives a single entry per CDR3 protein. The sample lists a few hundred thousand distinct CDR3 sequences, around 10% occurring once. The sequencing sample was made of blood, either unsorted or a sorted T cell fraction (not recorded which). The receptors were gathered from a male donor with ankylosing spondylitis or in good health (not recorded which).

This clonotype was detected only a few times. The chain has TRBV20-1 and TRBJ2-5; D remains unclear. In germline, CDR1 is DFQATT, CDR2 SNEGSKA (reference sequence). The V and J ends lost 3 bases and 0 bases respectively, with 5 bases between them. CDR3 size: 12 residues. The CDR3 coding sequence is TGCAGTGCTAGCACAGACCAAGAGACCCAGTACTTC. The encoded protein is CSASTDQETQYF.

The table lists this clonotype with a few counts. The chain is built from TRBV7-8 and TRBJ2-1, with D possibly TRBD2 on 5 matching bases. Germline values: CDR1 SGHVS, CDR2 FQNEAQ. With 6 bases removed from V and 2 bases from J, the gap between germline ends came to 14 bases. The CDR3 sequence is 15 residues long. The CDR3 DNA reads as TGTGCCAGCAGATTAACCGGGAACCCCTACAATGAGCAGTTCTTC. Protein: CASRLTGNPYNEQFF.

Details on this clonotype: Since a much larger clone is just one base distant, this may be a read error. In this CDR3 the conserved last residue, phenylalanine or tryptophan, is missing, so a read error is likely. The chain combines TRBV20-1 with TRBJ1-1, with no clear D. The germline V gene encodes CDR1 DFQATT and CDR2 SNEGSKA (reference sequence). V lost 3 bases to trimming and J lost 4 bases, with 12 bases between them. The CDR3 covers 13 residues. Written as DNA, the CDR3 is TGCAGTGCTAGCGAGGGCGTTGGCACTGAAGCTTTCTTA. It specifies CSASEGVGTEAFL.

This clonotype was seen many times. The chain has TRBV5-1 and TRBJ2-3; perhaps TRBD2 as D (5 bases). This CDR3 is 15 amino acids long. The germline V and J ends were trimmed by 5 bases and 5 bases, with 18 bases remaining between them. CDR1 and CDR2 from the germline V gene are SGHRS and YFSETQ. The CDR3 sequence: CASSRITSGIDTQYF. The CDR3, as DNA: TGCGCCAGCAGTAGAATTACTAGTGGGATAGATACGCAGTATTTT.

Only one count was recorded for this clonotype. The genes are TRBV18 and TRBJ1-1, with a possible D match to TRBD1 (6 bases). Trimming removed 4 bases from V and 8 bases from J, with 17 bases in between. CDR1 is KGHSH and CDR2 is LQKENI in the germline V gene. The CDR3 extends over 14 amino acids. The CDR3 nucleotides are TGTGCCAGCTCACGGCTGGGGGCGTTCAGGGAAGCTTTCTTT. It encodes CASSRLGAFREAFF.

The chain combines TRBV11-1 with TRBJ2-3; 8 nucleotides agree with TRBD2. CDR1 SGHAT and CDR2 FQDESV come from the germline V gene (reference sequence). The V and J ends lost 4 bases and 6 bases, in that order; junction bases with no gene match: 21. The CDR3 covers 19 residues. Written as DNA, the CDR3 is TGTGCCAGCAGCTCCCCTGGACTAGCCAGCTATTTGGTTTCGGATACGCAGTATTTT. Translated: CASSSPGLASYLVSDTQYF.

This clonotype has a handful of counts. The chain couples TRBV7-7 to TRBJ2-5; tentatively, D is TRBD1 (5 bases). V shed 5 bases and J shed 2 bases, with 15 bases lying between them. The CDR3 runs to 15 residues. Germline values: CDR1 SSHAT, CDR2 FNYEAQ (reference sequence). The CDR3 region has the DNA TGTGCCAGCAGCCCAGGGTTGGAGAGACAAGAGACCCAGTACTTC. It is translated as CASSPGLERQETQYF.

This chain connects TRBV6-1 to TRBJ2-1; D gene uncertain. Germline V gene data show CDR1 as MNHNS and CDR2 as SASEGT. V gave up 4 bases and J gave up 4 bases, with 11 bases separating them. CDR3 length equals 14 residues. The CDR3 is CASSANTWYNEQFF. The CDR3 bases are TGTGCCAGCAGTGCCAACACCTGGTACAATGAGCAGTTCTTC.

This clonotype has a count of ten or more. The chain joins TRBV20-1 to TRBJ2-2; maybe TRBD2 (6 bases). Trimming left V 3 bases short and J 5 bases short, with 13 bases between. This CDR3 has 14 residues. The germline V gene encodes CDR1 DFQATT and CDR2 SNEGSKA (reference sequence). The CDR3 region is CSARERATTGELFF. The CDR3 coding sequence is TGCAGTGCTAGGGAGCGGGCGACAACCGGGGAGCTGTTTTTT.

This clonotype has a count of ten or more. The V call is TRBV5-1, the J call TRBJ2-7; D might be TRBD1 (6 bases). The germline V and J ends were trimmed by 1 base and 5 bases, with 7 bases remaining between them. Germline CDR1 reads SGHRS; CDR2 reads YFSETQ. The CDR3 has 12 residues. The CDR3 sequence: CASSLQGNEQYF. The DNA of the CDR3 is TGCGCCAGCAGCTTGCAGGGGAACGAGCAGTACTTC.

This clonotype showed up just a few times. The chain couples TRBV21-1 to TRBJ2-5; the table's D call of TRBD1 was not tested on the DNA. TRBV21-1 is a pseudogene segment. This CDR3 region has 19 residues. CDR3: CASSTYPGQGKPNQETQYF. In DNA, the CDR3 is TGTGCCAGCAGCACATACCCGGGACAGGGCAAACCAAACCAAGAGACCCAGTACTTC.

In this sample, this clonotype turned up many times. The chain is built from TRBV20-1 and TRBJ2-2, with D tentatively TRBD2 (5 bases). The CDR3 loop spans 12 amino acids. The germline V gene has CDR1 DFQATT and CDR2 SNEGSKA (reference sequence). Deletions cut 8 bases from V and 8 bases from J, with 15 bases between. CDR3 nucleotide sequence: TGCAGTCTCAGCGGTCCCTATGGGGAGCTGTTTTTT. Amino acid sequence: CSLSGPYGELFF.

This clonotype was found many times. The rearrangement links TRBV12-3 or TRBV12-4 to TRBJ2-7; unclear D gene. This CDR3 contains 13 residues. V was clipped by 1 base and J by 3 bases, with 7 bases between them. In nucleotides, the CDR3 is TGTGCCAGCAGTTTAGTTACCCACTACGAGCAGTACTTC. It translates to CASSLVTHYEQYF.

This clonotype was seen a handful of times. The gene calls are TRBV5-1 and TRBJ2-7; tentatively, D is TRBD2 (6 bases). Germline CDR1 reads SGHRS; CDR2 reads YFSETQ. CDR3 length: 12 residues. The V gene lost 3 bases and the J gene lost 6 bases, with 10 bases spanning the gap. The CDR3 DNA sequence: TGCGCCAGCAGCTGGACGGGAGCCGAGCAGTACTTC. Translating it yields CASSWTGAEQYF.

The chain uses TRBV28 and TRBJ1-1, with 7 nucleotides matching TRBD1. J gave up 5 bases and V 2 bases, and 5 bases lay outside the gene matches. Germline CDR1 MDHEN, CDR2 SYDVKM. The CDR3 is made up of 14 amino acids. CDR3 sequence: CASSLIRGSTEAFF. The DNA for the CDR3 is TGTGCCAGCAGTTTAATCAGGGGGAGTACTGAAGCTTTCTTT.